The source of this T cell receptor beta chain is a study of cytomegalovirus exposure and HLA in healthy donors. This CDR3 has 13 amino acids. V was cut by 3 bases and J by 6 bases, with 9 bases left in between. Germline CDR1 and CDR2: SGHRS and YFSETQ. In regard to this clone: Its antigen is still unknown.

Study-wide findings and caveats: Researchers counted roughly 150 TCR beta chains as cytomegalovirus-associated. Testing in vitro showed three CMV-associated chains specific for CMV antigens. The classifier, whose performance was assessed in both the original and validation cohorts, reportedly diagnosed cytomegalovirus status with high specificity and sensitivity. Across donors, most TCRs were seen rarely, yet some public ones were widespread.

The data were produced by immunoSEQ multiplex PCR, yet TCRdb's version contains in-frame clones alone and is incomplete. Among 200,000 or so clones, about 79% were seen once, and the ten largest hold roughly 12%. Material for sequencing was PBMCs. The sequence was collected from a young woman in good health and CMV-seropositive. This chain links TRBV5-1 with TRBJ2-2, with D perhaps TRBD2 (5 bases). The CDR3 DNA reads TGCGCCAGCAGCTACGGGGAACCCGGGGAGCTGTTTTTT. Protein sequence: CASSYGEPGELFF.